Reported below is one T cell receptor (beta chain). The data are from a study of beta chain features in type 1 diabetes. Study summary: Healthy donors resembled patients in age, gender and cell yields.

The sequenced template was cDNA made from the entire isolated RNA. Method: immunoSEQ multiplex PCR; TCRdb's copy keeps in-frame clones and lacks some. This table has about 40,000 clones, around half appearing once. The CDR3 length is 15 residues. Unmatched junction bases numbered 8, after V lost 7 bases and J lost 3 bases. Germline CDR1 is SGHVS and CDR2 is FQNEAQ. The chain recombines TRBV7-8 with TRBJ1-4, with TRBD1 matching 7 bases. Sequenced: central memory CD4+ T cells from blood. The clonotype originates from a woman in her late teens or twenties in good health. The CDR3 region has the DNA TGTGCCAGCACCCCCACGACAGGGCCTAATGAAAAACTGTTTTTT. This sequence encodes CASTPTTGPNEKLFF.